The rows below give T cell receptor beta chains drawn from one sample of a study of T cell responses to AZD1222 COVID-19 vaccine. Method: immunoSEQ multiplex PCR; TCRdb's copy keeps in-frame clones and lacks some. The sample carries 75,000 to 100,000 clones, around 90% recorded once. This sample comprised peripheral blood, obtained 28 days after the second AZD1222 dose. These receptors came from an adult who received the AZD1222 COVID-19 vaccine. Both conserved end residues are trimmed from each CDR3. The D gene is left open where the match is weak.

TRBD1	TRBV30	TRBJ1-2	AWSPGQGDGYT
-	TRBV30	TRBJ2-5	AWKQVLTGTQY
TRBD1	TRBV5-4	TRBJ1-1	ASSIKTGRAEAF
TRBD1	TRBV11-2	TRBJ2-3	ASSVQGIGTDTQY
TRBD1	TRBV5-1	TRBJ1-1	ASSSTGTGAGEAF
TRBD1	TRBV7-9	TRBJ2-3	ASSPWDSYSTDTQY
-	TRBV6-5	TRBJ2-7	ASALGSRPYEQY
-	TRBV27	TRBJ1-2	ASSLSSGAHGYT
TRBD1	TRBV7-9	TRBJ2-7	ASSMGQGAGYEQY
TRBD1	TRBV5-4	TRBJ2-5	ASSSGQGKETQY
-	TRBV6-1	TRBJ1-1	ASSEQGGTEAF
TRBD1	TRBV30	TRBJ2-2	AWDRGDTGELF
-	TRBV4-2	TRBJ1-2	ASSQDGGGRGYT
-	TRBV28	TRBJ2-7	ASSLKGYEQY
-	TRBV4-1	TRBJ1-3	ASSQGYRRNSGNTIY
-	TRBV27	TRBJ1-5	ASSSIRVDQPQH
TRBD2	TRBV11-2	TRBJ2-5	ASSSGAFQETQY
-	TRBV30	TRBJ1-1	AWSFNRDTEAF
-	TRBV2	TRBJ1-1	ASSVQGQPNTEAF
-	TRBV6-5	TRBJ2-1	ASSYDNEQF
-	TRBV9	TRBJ1-5	ASSADPTNQPQH
-	TRBV7-7	TRBJ2-2	ASSATRGQNTGELF
TRBD1	TRBV19	TRBJ1-2	ASSPIRDSRNYGYT
TRBD2	TRBV5-1	TRBJ2-1	ASSGGGGEFNEQF
TRBD1	TRBV11-2	TRBJ1-3	ASRPDRASGNTIY
TRBD1	TRBV7-3	TRBJ2-3	ASSIRTGGTDTQY
-	TRBV6-5	TRBJ1-1	ASIGTSLRNTEAF
TRBD1	TRBV7-8	TRBJ2-4	ASSLKTGGEGAKNIQY
-	TRBV10-1	TRBJ1-2	ASSESQDYGYT
-	TRBV9	TRBJ1-1	ASSPPLGTEAF
-	TRBV28	TRBJ2-3	ASMWRDPDTQY
-	TRBV18	TRBJ2-3	ASSPPGHSITDTQY
-	TRBV11-1	TRBJ1-1	ASSLELRGTEAF
-	TRBV3-1/TRBV3-2	TRBJ1-6	ASSQWASRNSPLH
TRBD1	TRBV2	TRBJ1-1	ARTGVDTEAF